This T cell receptor (beta chain) was found in a study of blood T cells in healthy people across ages (dated by TCRdb to 2015 to 2017). Broadly, across the study: Template switching captured roughly one uniquely barcoded TCR beta cDNA molecule per two T cells in model experiments. To track age-related changes in TCR beta repertoire diversity, the study relied on deep sequencing normalized with unique cDNA molecular identifiers. The donors were divided into four age groups: young (average approximately 17 years), middle-aged (about 39), aged (roughly 66) and long-lived (roughly 82). To avoid experimental bias, donors of different ages were spread randomly across the sequencing lanes. For two donors (one aged 18 to 29 and one aged 80 or older), the study analyzed two additional independent replicas of 1 million unique cDNA reads from the same blood draw. Study-wide findings and limitations: Observed TCR beta diversity per million T cells fell roughly linearly with age, and a significant reduction was already apparent by age around 40. Bulk unsorted PBMC profiling prevented conclusive comparison of naive and antigen-experienced compartments. The long-lived group showed more naive CD4+ T cells, fewer expanded clones and increased TCR diversity than the aged group, suggesting age selection. Estimates of total diversity based on one million sequenced T cells were considered lower bounds and underestimates. There was a strong correlation between observed TCR beta diversity and the percentage of naive T cells measured by flow cytometry. The CMV infection status of donors was not known, potentially confounding age-related changes in expanded clonotypes.

V is reduced by 8 bases and J by 4 bases, leaving a spacing of 17 bases between them. As encoded in the germline V gene, CDR1 is SGHAT while CDR2 is FQNNGV. From its cysteine to its phenylalanine, the CDR3 spans 14 amino acids. Only the CDR3 DNA stays, 42 bases, in frame from base 1. This clonotype was counted between two and nine times. The antigen it recognizes is unknown. No base quality values were provided; no much bigger clone lies one nucleotide off. The library was obtained by 5' RACE. TCRdb shows the sequencer as Illumina HiSeq 2500. A second PCR of roughly 7 to 11 cycles was performed with a sample-barcoded 5' primer and a J-beta primer mix. A template-switch 5' adaptor carrying 12 random nucleotides introduced a unique molecular identifier onto each TCR beta cDNA molecule. Each sample yielded at least 3 million CDR3-containing paired-end reads. First-strand cDNA synthesis was performed from all RNA using the Mint cDNA synthesis kit, with priming by a TRBC-specific oligonucleotide. Following uracil-DNA glycosylase treatment, all cDNA underwent a first 18-cycle PCR with the universal primers M1SS and BC2_uni_R. The original pipeline was this. Each sample was normalized by randomly selecting 1 million high-quality reads, each carrying a distinct molecular identifier. Instead of being binned into consensus sequences, reads with shared molecular identifiers were discarded. MiTCR, run with a Q25 quality threshold and the strictest error-elimination algorithm, handled CDR3 identification, clonotype clustering and error correction. A nonparametric unseen species model with Euler transformation was used to estimate lower-bound total TCR beta diversity. TCRdb reanalyzed the raw reads on its own, using fastp at Q25 for trimming and MiXCR for clone calling, and kept in-frame beta chains. All rows with the same CDR3 protein become a single entry with the most common DNA and genes. These V and J calls originate from TCRdb's pipeline instead of the authors' own analysis. Within this sample are over a million distinct CDR3 sequences, with 42% of them counted one time only. Of the sample, 7% to 9.5% is held by the ten largest clones.

Donors were approximately 42 systemically healthy Caucasian individuals from Russia aged 6 to 90 years. Each donor gave roughly 9.5 milliliters of peripheral blood, collected into EDTA-treated Vacutainer tubes. PBMCs were isolated by Ficoll-Paque density-gradient centrifugation, with at least 6 million obtained per sample. Trizol reagent was used to extract total RNA from PBMCs, with at least 5.5 micrograms per sample. For every donor, flow cytometry on a PBMC aliquot measured the percentage of naive CD45RAhigh/CD27high T cells. This TCR was recovered from a woman aged 18-35 years in good health. The V and J segments used are TRBV11-2 and TRBJ1-2; D gene: possibly TRBD1, on 5 matching bases. Sequencing used blood. The encoded CDR3 is CASARGWGPYGYTF. In nucleotides, the sequence is TGTGCCAGCGCCCGAGGCTGGGGACCCTATGGCTACACCTTC.